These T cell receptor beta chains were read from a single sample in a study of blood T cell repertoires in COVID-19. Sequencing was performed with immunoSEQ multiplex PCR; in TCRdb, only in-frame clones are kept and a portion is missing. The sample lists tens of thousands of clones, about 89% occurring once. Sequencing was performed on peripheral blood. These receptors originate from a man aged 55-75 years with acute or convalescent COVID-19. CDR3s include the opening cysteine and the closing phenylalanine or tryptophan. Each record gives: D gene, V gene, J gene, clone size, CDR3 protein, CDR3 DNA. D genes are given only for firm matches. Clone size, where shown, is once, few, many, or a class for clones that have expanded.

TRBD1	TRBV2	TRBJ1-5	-	CASSDGTVGQPQHF	TGTGCCAGCAGTGATGGGACAGTCGGTCAGCCCCAGCATTTT
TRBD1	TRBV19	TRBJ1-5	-	CASSVSTGADQPQHF	TGTGCCAGTAGTGTGTCGACAGGGGCGGATCAGCCCCAGCATTTT
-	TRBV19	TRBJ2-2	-	CASSNRINTGELFF	TGTGCCAGTAGTAACAGGATTAACACCGGGGAGCTGTTTTTT
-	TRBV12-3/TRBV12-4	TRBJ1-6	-	CASSFKNSPLHF	TGTGCCAGCAGTTTTAAAAATTCACCCCTCCACTTT
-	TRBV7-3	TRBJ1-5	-	CASSYSWGGQGQPQHF	TGTGCCAGCAGCTACAGCTGGGGGGGGCAGGGTCAGCCCCAGCATTTT
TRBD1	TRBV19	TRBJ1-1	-	CASSMGLGTARLGAFF	TGTGCCAGTAGTATGGGACTCGGGACAGCGCGCTTAGGAGCTTTCTTT
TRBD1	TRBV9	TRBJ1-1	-	CASSVGPYRDSSLMNTEAFF	TGTGCCAGCAGCGTAGGGCCTTACCGGGACAGTTCCCTCATGAACACTGAAGCTTTCTTT
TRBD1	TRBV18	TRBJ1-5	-	CASSGQGEGPQHF	TGTGCCAGCTCAGGACAGGGTGAAGGTCCCCAGCATTTT
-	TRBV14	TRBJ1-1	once	CASSRQANTEAFF	TGTGCCAGCAGCAGACAGGCAAACACTGAAGCTTTCTTT
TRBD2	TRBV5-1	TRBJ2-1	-	CASSLLGLAGPGDYNEQFF	TGCGCCAGCAGCTTGTTGGGACTAGCGGGACCGGGGGATTACAATGAGCAGTTCTTC
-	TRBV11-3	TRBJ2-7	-	CASSLEQGPYEQYF	TGTGCCAGCAGCTTAGAACAGGGTCCCTACGAGCAGTACTTC
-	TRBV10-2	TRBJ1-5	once	CASSETPLTDPRPQHF	TGCGCCAGCAGTGAAACCCCCCTGACAGACCCGCGGCCCCAGCATTTT
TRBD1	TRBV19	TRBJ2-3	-	CASSIVQGRNTDTQYF	TGTGCCAGTAGTATCGTACAGGGGCGAAACACAGATACGCAGTATTTT
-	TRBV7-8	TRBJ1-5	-	CASSLGREQPQHF	TGTGCCAGCAGCTTAGGTAGGGAGCAGCCCCAGCATTTT
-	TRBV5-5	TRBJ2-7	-	CASSLDPAATYEQYF	TGTGCCAGCAGCTTGGACCCAGCGGCCACCTACGAGCAGTACTTC
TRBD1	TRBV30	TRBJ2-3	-	CAWSVGTGAITDTQYF	TGTGCCTGGAGTGTTGGGACAGGGGCAATCACAGATACGCAGTATTTT
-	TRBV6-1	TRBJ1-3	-	CASSETGHSGNTIYF	TGTGCCAGCAGTGAAACAGGACACTCTGGAAACACCATATATTTT
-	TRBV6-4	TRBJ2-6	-	CASSERGGTF	TGTGCCAGCAGTGAGCGTGGGGGCACTTTC
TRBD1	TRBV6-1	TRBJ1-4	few	CASSDDRASEKLFF	TGTGCCAGCAGTGACGACAGGGCTAGTGAAAAACTGTTTTTT
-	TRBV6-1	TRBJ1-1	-	CASRGTMNTEAFF	TGTGCCAGCAGAGGGACTATGAACACTGAAGCTTTCTTT
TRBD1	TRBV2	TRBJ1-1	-	CASSERQGGEAFF	TGTGCCAGCAGTGAGAGACAGGGGGGTGAAGCTTTCTTT
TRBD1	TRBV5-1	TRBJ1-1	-	CASSEGTGGSEAFF	TGCGCCAGCAGCGAGGGAACAGGGGGATCTGAAGCTTTCTTT
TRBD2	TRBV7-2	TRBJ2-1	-	CASSSGLAVSYNEQFF	TGTGCCAGCAGCTCCGGACTAGCAGTCTCCTACAATGAGCAGTTCTTC
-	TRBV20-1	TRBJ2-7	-	CSASDHEQYF	TGCAGTGCGAGCGACCACGAGCAGTACTTC
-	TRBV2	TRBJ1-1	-	CASRAGTLRTEAFF	TGTGCCAGCAGAGCCGGGACTCTACGCACTGAAGCTTTCTTT
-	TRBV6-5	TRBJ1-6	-	CATQGSSYNSPLHF	TGTGCCACCCAGGGAAGCTCCTATAATTCACCCCTCCACTTT
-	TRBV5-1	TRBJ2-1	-	CASSLNSYNEQFF	TGCGCCAGCAGTCTGAACAGCTACAATGAGCAGTTCTTC
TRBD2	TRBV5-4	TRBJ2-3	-	CASSLALAGGGGTQYF	TGTGCCAGCAGCTTGGCTCTAGCGGGGGGTGGAGGTACGCAGTATTTT
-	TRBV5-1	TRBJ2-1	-	CASSGRTVTYNEQFF	TGCGCCAGCAGCGGCAGGACTGTGACCTACAATGAGCAGTTCTTC
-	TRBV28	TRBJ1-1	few	CASSFKGPRSMNTEAFF	TGTGCCAGCAGTTTTAAGGGGCCCAGAAGCATGAACACTGAAGCTTTCTTT
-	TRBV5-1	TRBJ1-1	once	CASSSRGDTEAFF	TGCGCCAGCAGCTCACGGGGGGACACTGAAGCTTTCTTT
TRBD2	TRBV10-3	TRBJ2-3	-	CAISDRRAGVDTQYF	TGTGCCATCAGTGATAGACGAGCGGGGGTGGATACGCAGTATTTT
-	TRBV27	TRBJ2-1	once	CASSFPSSGEQFF	TGTGCCAGCAGTTTCCCCTCCTCGGGTGAGCAGTTCTTC
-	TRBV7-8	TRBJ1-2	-	CASSPRPWGANYGYTF	TGTGCCAGCAGCCCCCGCCCGTGGGGAGCTAACTATGGCTACACCTTC
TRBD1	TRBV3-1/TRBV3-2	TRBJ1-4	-	CASSPRPGQTNEKLFF	TGTGCCAGCAGCCCCCGACCGGGACAGACTAATGAAAAACTGTTTTTT
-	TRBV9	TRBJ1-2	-	CASSVDSLNYGYTF	TGTGCCAGCAGCGTCGACAGCCTTAACTATGGCTACACCTTC
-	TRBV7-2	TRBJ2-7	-	CASSLYGSSYEQYF	TGTGCCAGCAGCTTGTACGGGAGCTCCTACGAGCAGTACTTC
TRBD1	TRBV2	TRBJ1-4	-	CASRGTGLILKLFF	TGTGCCAGCAGAGGGACAGGTTTAATCCTTAAACTGTTTTTT
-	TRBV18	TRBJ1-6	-	CASLAGRGRSPLHF	TGTGCCAGTCTTGCGGGCAGGGGTCGTTCACCCCTCCACTTT
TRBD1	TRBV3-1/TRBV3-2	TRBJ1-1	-	CASSQDQGAGAFF	TGTGCCAGCAGCCAAGATCAGGGGGCAGGGGCTTTCTTT
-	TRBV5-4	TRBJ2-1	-	CASSLESHNNEQFF	TGTGCCAGCAGCTTGGAGTCACACAACAATGAGCAGTTCTTC
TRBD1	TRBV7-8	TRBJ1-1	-	CASSLARGGEWAEAFF	TGTGCCAGCAGCTTAGCGCGAGGGGGCGAGTGGGCTGAAGCTTTCTTT
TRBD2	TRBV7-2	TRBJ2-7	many	CASSRTSGGSYEQYF	TGTGCCAGCAGCCGTACTAGCGGGGGCTCCTACGAGCAGTACTTC
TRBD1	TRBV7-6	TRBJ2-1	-	CASSHQAPLDRVYEQFF	TGTGCCAGCAGCCATCAAGCCCCTCTGGACAGGGTCTATGAGCAGTTCTTC
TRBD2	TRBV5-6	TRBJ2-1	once	CASSFREGRVTDNEQFF	TGTGCCAGCAGCTTCCGAGAGGGGAGGGTTACCGACAATGAGCAGTTCTTC
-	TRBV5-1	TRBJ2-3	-	CASSLEQGTQYF	TGCGCCAGCAGCTTGGAACAGGGCACGCAGTATTTT
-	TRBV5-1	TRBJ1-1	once	CASSFQSGNTEAFF	TGCGCCAGCAGCTTTCAATCGGGAAATACTGAAGCTTTCTTT
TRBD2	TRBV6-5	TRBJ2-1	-	CAYRMGGYNEQFF	TGTGCCTACCGAATGGGGGGGTACAATGAGCAGTTCTTC
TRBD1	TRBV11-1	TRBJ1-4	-	CASSLEQGANEKLFF	TGTGCCAGCAGCTTAGAACAGGGGGCTAATGAAAAACTGTTTTTT
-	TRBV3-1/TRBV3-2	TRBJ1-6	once	CASSQARRGSPLHF	TGTGCCAGCAGCCAAGCCAGGAGGGGTTCACCCCTCCACTTT
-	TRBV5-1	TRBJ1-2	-	CASSSGVDHGYTF	TGCGCCAGCAGCTCGGGGGTGGACCATGGCTACACCTTC
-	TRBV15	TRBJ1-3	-	CATRRTQDSGNTIYF	TGTGCCACCAGAAGGACACAAGACTCTGGAAACACCATATATTTT
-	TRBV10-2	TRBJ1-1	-	CASRWADQNTEAFF	TGCGCCAGCAGATGGGCAGATCAGAACACTGAAGCTTTCTTT